The present entry profiles one T cell receptor beta chain with its context. Its antigen is unidentified. From germline, CDR1 is LNHDA and CDR2 SQIVND (reference sequence). This CDR3 is built from 13 residues. Trimming took off 3 bases at V and 1 base at J, with 3 bases between the two ends. Peptide-pool stimulation followed by sequencing identified expanded antigen-specific CD4+ clonotypes in the ViraFEST assay. The culture ran for roughly ten days before CD4+ T cells were isolated. Nucleocapsid antibodies stayed negative before and after vaccination, showing no earlier SARS-CoV-2 infection. Roughly 2.1 million PBMC per well were cultured with 8.5 to 10 IU/ml IL-2 and 8 to 10 ug/ml peptides. Fresh IL-2-containing medium replaced half the medium on days 3 and 7. The sample originates from a study of vaccination effects on CD4 cells after COVID-19. Study-level background: Everyone in the study got two shots of either the BNT162b2 or mRNA-1273 vaccine. General study points: Early post-infection timepoints were missing from the study, which also had few convalescent patients.

The method was immunoSEQ multiplex PCR; TCRdb's version includes in-frame clones alone and lacks a portion of them. The repertoire holds approximately 23,000 clones, 65% to 70% seen once, with around a tenth in the top ten. Sequencing was performed on CD4+ T cells from PBMCs cultured with HCoV-NL63 spike peptides, taken before COVID-19 vaccination. The sequence came from a human donor who received a COVID-19 vaccine. The V gene is TRBV19, the J gene TRBJ2-2; D is ambiguous. CDR3 nucleotide sequence: TGTGCCAGTAGTATTCAGAACACCGGGGAGCTGTTTTTT. It is translated as CASSIQNTGELFF. Based on the CDR3 plus reference TRBV19 and TRBJ2-2, the full variable domain is DGGITQSPKYLFRKEGQNVTLSCEQNLNHDAMYWYRQDPGQGLRLIYYSQIVNDFQKGDIAEGYSVSREKKESFPLTVTSAQKNPTAFYLCASSIQNTGELFFGEGSRLTVL.